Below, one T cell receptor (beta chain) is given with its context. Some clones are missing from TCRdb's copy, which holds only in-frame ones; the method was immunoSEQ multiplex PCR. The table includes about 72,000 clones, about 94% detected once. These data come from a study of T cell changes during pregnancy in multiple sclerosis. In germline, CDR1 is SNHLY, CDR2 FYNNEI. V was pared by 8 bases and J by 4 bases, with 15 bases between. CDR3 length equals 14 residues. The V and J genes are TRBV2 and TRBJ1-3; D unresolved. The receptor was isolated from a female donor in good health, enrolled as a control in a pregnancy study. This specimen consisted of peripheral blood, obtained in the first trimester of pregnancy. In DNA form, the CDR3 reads TGTGCCAGCGCACGGGTTAATGCCGGAAACACCATATATTTT. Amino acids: CASARVNAGNTIYF.